This T cell receptor beta chain derives from a study of shared clonotypes between healthy human individuals. Data came from immunoSEQ multiplex PCR; TCRdb stores just in-frame clones and leaves some out. The data show about 680,000 clones, roughly 70% seen once. This clone came up many times. Trimming took off 8 bases at V and 7 bases at J, with 15 bases between the two ends. Germline V lookup: CDR1 WNHNN, CDR2 SYGVQD (reference sequence). The CDR3 sequence is 13 residues long. The sequenced sample was memory CD4+ T cells sorted from blood. As for subset: CD45RA-negative fraction. This TCR came from a woman aged 25 to 39 in good health. This sequence joins TRBV10-1 and TRBJ1-5; D unclear. Here the CDR3 DNA reads TGCGCCAGCCAGTCGGCCCTTGGACAGCCCCAGCATTTT. Translating it yields CASQSALGQPQHF.